This T cell receptor (beta chain) emerged from a study of cytomegalovirus exposure and HLA in healthy donors. General study findings and limits: A few chains linked to CMV were shown in vitro to be specific for CMV antigens. Earlier results showed most TCR beta V segments being productive about 87% or about 30% of the time.

The CDR3 loop spans 16 amino acids. The germline V gene has CDR1 SGHRS and CDR2 YFSETQ. V was trimmed by 0 bases and J by 3 bases, leaving 12 bases between them. The PCR made use of 60 Vbeta and 13 Jbeta primers. Per the original methods: Later reanalysis found 60 million to 90 million unique TCR beta chains, around 9.9 million of them shared. The assay was immunoSEQ multiplex PCR, and TCRdb's table has in-frame clones only and misses some. The D gene and trimming were derived from the DNA, and the V and J assignments and clone size from that table. The sample contains 200,000 to 250,000 clones, approximately 80% of which appear only once. Of note for this clone: Antigen: not known.

The chain uses TRBV5-1 and TRBJ2-2; possibly TRBD1 for D (6 bases). The origin of this receptor is a girl aged 5 to 17 in good health and CMV-seronegative. The sequenced sample consisted of PBMCs. For the CDR3, the DNA is TGCGCCAGCAGCTTGGACAGGGCCCGGTACACCGGGGAGCTGTTTTTT. Residues: CASSLDRARYTGELFF.